This TCR beta chain came from a study of cytomegalovirus exposure and HLA in healthy donors listed by TCRdb under 2017. With regard to the full study: An earlier analysis of some 620 of the donors reported about 260 Gb of sequence data and 117 million unique TCR beta sequences obtained from some 200 million T cells. An early release covering 550 to 650 HLA-typed donors comprised 250 to 350 gigabases of sequencing data and some 79 million unique TCR sequences. Among the approximately 420 genotyped donors, 81% belonged to the genetic ancestry cluster associated with self-reported Caucasian donors. The study aimed to test whether signatures of past pathogen exposure could be identified by cataloging public T cell receptors. The T cell repertoires of 666 subjects were profiled by immunosequencing and related to cytomegalovirus serostatus. Along with the roughly 700-subject first cohort, a separate validation cohort of over a hundred different subjects was used. High-throughput TCR immunosequencing, statistical association of individual TCRs with disease status, and machine learning were combined to predict cytomegalovirus infection status. A later analysis re-analyzed previously published TCR beta repertoires from roughly 600 donors and added high-resolution HLA genotyping to study TCR occurrence patterns. The later analysis used no new phenotypic data to find candidate immune exposures, relying instead on TCR beta sequences and their occurrence across donors. In an earlier analysis of 500 to 650 of the donors, high-throughput TCR beta sequencing was used to judge whether each TCR beta V gene segment behaved as functional or pseudogenic. Donor age, sex, ethnicity and CMV serostatus were compiled alongside the repertoire data. A later genetic analysis took genome-wide SNP genotypes for about 55% of the 666 donors and used that subset as a discovery cohort. Every repertoire in the discovery cohort had been generated on one and the same sequencing platform. Both class I and class II loci were covered by HLA typing, at four-digit resolution. Typing coverage varied by locus: about 629-640 donors for A, B, C, DRB1 and DQB1; under 550 for DQA1; 600 to 610 for DPA1; 450 to 480 for DPB1. About five DR-DQ haplotypes were treated as single units for association and clustering because of strong linkage in the cohort. On average, around 200,000 unique TCR beta nucleotide sequences were sequenced per donor among 300 to 500 genotyped donors of the cohort, with around 19% of those sequences being non-productive. Overall study outcomes, separate from this receptor: Roughly uniform sequencing depth across donors was assumed in presence/absence analyses, although this assumption may not hold. Across donors, most TCR sequences were observed very rarely, whereas some public TCRs were present in many individuals. Some IMGT-functional V segments, including TRBV6-2 and TRBV6-3, could not be distinguished by the 87-base-pair reads and were therefore excluded. Because HLA typing was unavailable for some donors at each locus, only the typed subset was used in association tests. According to a later analysis, parvovirus B19, influenza, CMV and Epstein-Barr virus appeared linked to several top co-occurrence clusters. Because counts were too low, about 18 rarely observed V segments, including chromosome 9 orphons, were excluded from the earlier analysis of several hundred of the donors. At a false discovery rate of 0.05, a later analysis linked 16,951 TCR beta sequences to specific HLA alleles. Three of the identified cytomegalovirus-associated TCR beta chains were confirmed in vitro to be specific for cytomegalovirus antigens. When HLA alleles, especially DR and DQ, strongly co-occurred, attributing TCR associations to individual alleles was difficult. In a later analysis, most CMV-associated TCR beta chains were found to appear HLA-restricted, with HLA associations seemingly driven largely by CMV exposure. In a later analysis, HLA-associated TCR beta chains showed more clonal expansion and lower generation probabilities than non-associated chains that were equally common. In a later analysis, TCR association rates were found to vary across HLA loci, with the most associated TCRs seen for DRB1 alleles and the fewest for HLA-C alleles. For the cohort, immune exposure information was limited to CMV serostatus. Linkage disequilibrium might explain the correlated functional status among segregating V segments, but an unknown experimental factor could not be excluded. The sequencing pipeline was judged likely to have produced a cluster of highly shared sequence variants as a technical artifact. The classifier was reported to diagnose cytomegalovirus status with high specificity and sensitivity in both the original cohort and the validation cohort. The cohort was sequenced for TCR beta chains only, and without alpha or paired-chain data the features that could be detected were limited. Compared with the approximately 720-donor mean, donors in an Asian-associated ancestry cluster had fewer N-insertions in productive TCRs, according to a later genetic analysis. In the study, approximately 160 TCR beta chains were listed as associated with cytomegalovirus. A further reported finding was that TCR beta sequences accurately predicted the HLA-A and HLA-B alleles for most subjects in the first cohort. In an earlier analysis of 587 of the donors, most TCR beta V segments appeared in productive rearrangements about 87% or about 30% of the time, broadly matching IMGT annotations. V-gene and J-gene trimming of TCR beta chains was associated with a missense DCLRE1C variant in a later genetic analysis, and the association was replicated in an independent cohort. The authors suggested that the approach could potentially be generalized to other disease states and immunological phenotypes.

The cohort was made up of 650 to 700 healthy bone marrow donors. At the time of sampling, every cohort member was nominally healthy, though immune exposures that went unrecorded were likely present. The donor tested CMV seropositive, placing the donor among the 289 seropositive members of the cohort. A peripheral blood sample was provided by each donor, and peripheral blood mononuclear cells were used for TCR beta sequencing. Genomic DNA was extracted from the blood cell samples with the Qiagen DNeasy Blood Extraction Kit. To note about this clone: Its target antigen remains unknown. Base quality data are lacking; no much larger clone is found one base away.

The CDR3 holds 14 amino acids from the cysteine to the phenylalanine. The DNA shown is the 42-base CDR3, in frame from base 1. The germline V gene (reference sequence) supplies CDR1 GTSNPN and CDR2 SVGIG. The junction shows trimming of 2 bases on V and 6 bases on J, plus 14 bases between the germline ends. Library construction relied on the immunoSEQ multiplex PCR assay. For the multiplex PCR, a mixture combining 60 forward primers for TCR Vbeta segments and 13 reverse primers for TCR Jbeta segments was used. The CDR3 region of rearranged TCR beta genes was amplified from genomic DNA by a multiplex PCR assay. Amplified TCR beta libraries were sequenced as 87-base-pair reads on the Illumina HiSeq System. As for the original processing: In a later analysis, some 80 million unique TCR beta chains were counted across the 666 repertoires, and some 10 million of these chains were shared by at least two donors. Raw reads were error-corrected and collapsed into unique sequences by a nearest-neighbor algorithm in which closely related sequences were merged to remove PCR and sequencing errors. Alignment of CDR3 sequences to IMGT reference sequences was used to assign V, D and J gene segments. For a sequence to be retained, a match of at least six nucleotides to both a V gene segment and a J gene segment was required. A rearrangement was called productive if the CDR3 had no stop codons and remained in frame with V and J, and every other rearrangement was called non-productive. CDR3 was defined according to IMGT convention as the region running from the second conserved V-encoded cysteine to the conserved J-encoded phenylalanine. Sequences without an unambiguous match to a single V gene segment were excluded from the earlier analysis of about 600 of the donors. An earlier analysis of several hundred of the donors called V segments functional above 56.7% productive rearrangements and segregating when the between-donor standard deviation exceeded 5%. A statistical classification framework was built for diagnosing cytomegalovirus status from the catalog of TCR beta chain sequences. A later analysis assigned V and J genes by comparing TCR nucleotide sequences with IMGT/GENE-DB human TR gene sequences. Using the TCRdist pipeline, a later analysis assigned CDR3 sequences along with most-parsimonious VDJ recombination scenarios. A later analysis defined each TCR beta chain by its CDR3 amino acid sequence plus V-gene family, and excluded reads lacking a unique V-gene family. As a way to deal with suspected cross-contamination and a sequencing artifact, a later analysis dropped 450 to 600 nucleotide sequences that were highly shared and had low generation probability. In a later analysis, a clonal expansion index for each public chain was calculated from normalized within-repertoire ranks of inferred template counts. A later analysis computed generation probabilities with a VDJ recombination model fitted to out-of-frame rearrangements, and checked the results against IGoR. A later analysis scored TCR-TCR, TCR-HLA and TCR-CMV co-occurrence with hypergeometric tests, applying a repertoire-size bias correction to TCR pairs. In a later analysis, false discovery rates were estimated by permuting HLA or CMV assignments 20 times. In a later analysis, co-occurring TCRs were grouped with DBSCAN, and TCRdist sequence similarity was added when clustering was performed within HLA-allele-positive subsets. Repertoires with fewer than 30,000 or more than 120,000 public chains were left out of co-occurrence clustering, as were four to six repertoires with anomalous nucleotide sharing. TCRdb limited this immuneACCESS table to in-frame rearrangements with V and J called. A share of clones is missing; checked studies link under half to unresolved V genes, and the rest is unexplained. For V, J and clone size, that table is used; D and trimming come from the DNA. For this sample there are 90,000 to 150,000 clones; roughly four fifths appear just once. The ten most abundant clones make up roughly 3% of the sample.

This clonotype originated in a woman aged 40-49 years in good health and CMV-seropositive. Sequenced input: PBMCs. The rearrangement joined TRBV30 to TRBJ1-5, with TRBD1 as a weak D call on 5 bases. The base sequence is TGTGCCTGGAGTAAAGGGGAAGGGTTTCAGCCCCAGCATTTT. Its protein is CAWSKGEGFQPQHF.